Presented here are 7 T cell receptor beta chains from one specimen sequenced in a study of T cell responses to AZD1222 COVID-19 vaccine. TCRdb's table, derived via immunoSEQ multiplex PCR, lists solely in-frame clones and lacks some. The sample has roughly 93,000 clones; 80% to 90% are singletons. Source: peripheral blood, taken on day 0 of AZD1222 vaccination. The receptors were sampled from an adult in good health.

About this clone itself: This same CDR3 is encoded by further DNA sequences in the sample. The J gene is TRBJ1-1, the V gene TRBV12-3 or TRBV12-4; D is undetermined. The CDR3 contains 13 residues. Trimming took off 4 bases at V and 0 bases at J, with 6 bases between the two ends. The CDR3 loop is CASSSTLNTEAFF. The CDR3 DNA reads TGTGCCAGCAGTTCAACCCTGAACACTGAAGCTTTCTTT.

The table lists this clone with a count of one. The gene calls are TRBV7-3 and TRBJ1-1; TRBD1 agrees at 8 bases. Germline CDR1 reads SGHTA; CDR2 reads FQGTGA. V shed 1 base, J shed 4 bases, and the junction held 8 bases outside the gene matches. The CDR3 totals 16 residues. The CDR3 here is CASSLNAQGATTEAFF. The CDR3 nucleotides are TGTGCCAGCAGCTTAAACGCGCAGGGGGCGACCACTGAAGCTTTCTTT.

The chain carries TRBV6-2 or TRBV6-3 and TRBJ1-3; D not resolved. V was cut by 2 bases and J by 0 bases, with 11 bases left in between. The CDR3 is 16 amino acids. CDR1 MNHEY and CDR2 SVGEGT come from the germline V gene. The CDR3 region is CASSYGVTDSGNTIYF. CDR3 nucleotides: TGTGCCAGCAGTTACGGAGTGACGGACTCTGGAAACACCATATATTTT.

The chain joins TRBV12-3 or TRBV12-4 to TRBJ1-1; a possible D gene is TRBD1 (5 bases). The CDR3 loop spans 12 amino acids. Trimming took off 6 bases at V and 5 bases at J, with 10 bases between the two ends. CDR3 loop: CASSQGPTEAFF. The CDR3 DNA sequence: TGTGCCAGCAGCCAGGGACCTACTGAAGCTTTCTTT.

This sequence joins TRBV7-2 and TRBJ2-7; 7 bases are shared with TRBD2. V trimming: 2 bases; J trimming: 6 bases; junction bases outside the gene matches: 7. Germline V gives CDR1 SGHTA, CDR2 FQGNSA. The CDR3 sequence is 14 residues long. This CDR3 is CASSLLLSGGEQYF. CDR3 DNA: TGTGCCAGCAGCTTACTACTTTCGGGAGGCGAGCAGTACTTC.

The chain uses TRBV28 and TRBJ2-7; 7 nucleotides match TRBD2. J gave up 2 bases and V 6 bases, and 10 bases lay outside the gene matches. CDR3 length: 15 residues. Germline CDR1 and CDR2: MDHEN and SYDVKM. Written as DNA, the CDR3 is TGTGCCAGCAGCGCAGCGGGGAGAATCGCCTACGAGCAGTACTTC. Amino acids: CASSAAGRIAYEQYF.

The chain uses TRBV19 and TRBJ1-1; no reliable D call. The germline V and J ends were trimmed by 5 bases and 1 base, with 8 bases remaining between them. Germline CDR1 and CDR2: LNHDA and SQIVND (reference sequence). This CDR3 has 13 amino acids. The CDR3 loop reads CASSWQQNTEAFF. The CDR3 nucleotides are TGTGCCAGTAGTTGGCAGCAGAACACTGAAGCTTTCTTT.